The rows below give T cell receptor beta chains drawn from one sample of a study of vaccination effects on CD4 cells after COVID-19. Only in-frame clones appear in the TCRdb table, and some are missing; sequencing was by immunoSEQ multiplex PCR. Among around 14,000 clones listed, around 72% were seen once. These TCRs are of unknown antigen specificity. Material: CD4+ T cells from PBMCs cultured with SARS-CoV-2 spike peptides, obtained after COVID-19 vaccination. Source of these receptors: a human donor who received a COVID-19 vaccine. CDR3s include the opening cysteine and the closing phenylalanine or tryptophan. The D gene is left open where the match is weak. A clone size is listed for some rows: how often the clone was seen (once, few, many), or a class if it is expanded.

D	V	size	J	DNA	CDR3
NA	TRBV30	NA	TRBJ1-5	TGTGCCTGGAGTGTAGGCAGGGAGGATAAGCCCCAGCATTTT	CAWSVGREDKPQHF
NA	TRBV27	NA	TRBJ1-2	TGTACCAGCAGTTATTTACCCATCTTGGATGGCTACACCTTC	CTSSYLPILDGYTF
NA	TRBV9	NA	TRBJ1-2	TGTGCCAGCAGCCCAGGGGCAGGGGTGGATGGCTACACCTTC	CASSPGAGVDGYTF
TRBD1	TRBV6-4	NA	TRBJ1-1	TGTGCCAGCAGTGCAGGGGGCGCGTCCGCTGAAGCTTTCTTT	CASSAGGASAEAFF
NA	TRBV7-2	NA	TRBJ2-5	TGTGCCAGCAGCTTAATTGGGAGCGGGCCTCAAGAGACCCAGTACTTC	CASSLIGSGPQETQYF
TRBD2	TRBV4-1	NA	TRBJ2-5	TGCGCCAGCAGCCAAGGGGGTGCGGGGGCCCAGTACTTC	CASSQGGAGAQYF
NA	TRBV2	once	TRBJ1-2	TGTGCCAGCAGTGAAGCCCGGGCTAACTATGGCTACACCTTC	CASSEARANYGYTF
NA	TRBV4-1	NA	TRBJ2-1	TGCGCCAGCAGCCAAACAGGGCGTAATGAGCAGTTCTTC	CASSQTGRNEQFF
NA	TRBV20-1	NA	TRBJ2-7	TGCAGTGCTAGTAAGGGTACCTACGAGCAGTACTTC	CSASKGTYEQYF
TRBD2	TRBV27	NA	TRBJ2-7	TGTGCCAGCAGTTTGAGCGGGAGGGCCGAGCAGTACTTC	CASSLSGRAEQYF
NA	TRBV7-2	NA	TRBJ2-7	TGTGCCAGCAGCTGGGGGACCGGGGGATTCTACGAGCAGTACTTC	CASSWGTGGFYEQYF
NA	TRBV29-1	NA	TRBJ1-1	TGCAGCGTGGCCGGGACAAGAAGCACTGAAGCTTTCTTT	CSVAGTRSTEAFF
TRBD1	TRBV27	few	TRBJ1-6	TGTGCCAGCAGTTTAACAGGGGCACCCCTCCACTTT	CASSLTGAPLHF
TRBD2	TRBV5-1	NA	TRBJ2-2	TGCGCCAGCAGCTTTAGCGGGAGAGAGGCCGGGGAGCTGTTTTTT	CASSFSGREAGELFF
NA	TRBV19	NA	TRBJ2-2	TGTGCCAGTAGTATGTCCAGTGGATCGATGGACACCGGGGAGCTGTTTTTT	CASSMSSGSMDTGELFF
TRBD2	TRBV5-1	NA	TRBJ2-7	TGCGCCAGCAGCCCGGGACTAGCGGGAGGTGACGAGCAGTACTTC	CASSPGLAGGDEQYF
NA	TRBV19	few	TRBJ1-2	NA	CASSILAANYGYTF
TRBD1	TRBV18	NA	TRBJ1-2	TGTGCCAGCTCACCCGGGACAGGGGTCGGCGGCTACACCTTC	CASSPGTGVGGYTF
TRBD1	TRBV6-5	NA	TRBJ1-2	TGTGCCAGCAGTTCCACCCCCGGGACAGTGAATGGCTACACCTTC	CASSSTPGTVNGYTF
NA	TRBV19	NA	TRBJ1-3	TGTGCCAGTAGAGGATTCGTTGGAAACACCATATATTTT	CASRGFVGNTIYF